Following are 26 T cell receptor beta chains from one sample sequenced in a study of T cell clonality in common variable immunodeficiency. Sequencing used immunoSEQ multiplex PCR; TCRdb keeps in-frame clones, though not all of them. Sampling found around 60,000 clones, none seen once. Sequencing was carried out using peripheral blood mononuclear cells. These TCRs come from a person aged 18 to 70 in good health.

This clone was picked up many times. The CDR3 goes on 3 residues after the read ends, and that part is filled in from the germline J gene. The rearrangement links TRBV5-6 to TRBJ2-7; unclear D gene. Trimming stripped 2 bases from V and 5 bases from J, with 11 bases between. CDR3 length equals 13 residues. Germline values: CDR1 SGHDT, CDR2 YYEEEE. This CDR3 reads CASSFLMLNEQYF. CDR3 DNA, as far as it was read: TGTGCCAGCAGCTTCCTAATGCTCAACGAG.

This clone was seen many times. The read comes to an end 3 residues before the CDR3 does, leaving the germline J gene to fill in the end. This rearrangement joins TRBV2 to TRBJ1-5; 8 bases agree with TRBD1. CDR3 length: 13 residues. V gave up 4 bases and J gave up 6 bases; unmatched junction bases: 2. Per germline, CDR1 SNHLY and CDR2 FYNNEI. The DNA read from the CDR3 is TGTGCCAGCAGTGTGACAGGGGCTCAGCCC. This sequence encodes CASSVTGAQP. The entire CDR3 reads CASSVTGAQPQHF.

The table lists this clone with many counts. The CDR3 end lies 3 residues beyond the end of the read and is filled in from the germline J gene. This chain joins TRBV6-1 and TRBJ2-6; no reliable D call. Trimming took off 4 bases at V and 0 bases at J, with 10 bases between the two ends. The V gene's germline CDR1 is MNHNS and CDR2 SASEGT. The CDR3 is made up of 16 amino acids. CDR3: CASSALANSGANVLTF. The sequenced CDR3 bases are TGTGCCAGCAGTGCATTAGCCAACTCTGGGGCCAACGTC.

This clone was observed a few times. The read ends 3 residues shy of where the CDR3 ends; the end is completed using the germline J gene. This chain uses TRBV7-2 with TRBJ2-7, with a possible D match to TRBD2 (5 bases). There are 16 residues in the CDR3. Germline V gives CDR1 SGHTA, CDR2 FQGNSA. The CDR3 sequence is CASRLALLVQLYEQYF. Incomplete CDR3 DNA: TGTGCAAGTCGCTTAGCGCTTCTTGTCCAGTTATACGAG.

This clone has at least ten counts. The read ends 3 residues before the CDR3 terminus; that terminus is restored from the germline J gene. This chain uses TRBV20-1 with TRBJ2-3, with 8 positions matching TRBD2. Per the germline V gene, CDR1 is DFQATT and CDR2 is SNEGSKA (reference sequence). Trimming cost V 3 bases and J 1 base; bases outside gene matches: 6. This CDR3 is 15 amino acids long. The part of the CDR3 DNA that was read is TGCAGTGCTAGTCGGCTAGCGGGCCGCACAGATACG. It translates to CSASRLAGRTDT. From start to end, the CDR3 is CSASRLAGRTDTQYF.

This clone was counted many times. CDR3 bases read: TGTGCCAGCAGTTACGGGGGGAATCAGCCC. Residues: CASSYGGNQP. The full CDR3 sequence reads CASSYGGNQPQHF. The chain links TRBV6-2 or TRBV6-3 to TRBJ1-5; D may be TRBD1 (5 bases). Read coverage stops 3 residues before the CDR3 terminus; the germline J gene supplies the remainder. Trimming cost V 2 bases and J 4 bases, with 6 bases left between them. Germline CDR1 MNHEY, CDR2 SVGEGT. The CDR3 extends over 13 amino acids.

There are many counts of this clone. The CDR3 extends 3 residues past the end of the read, so its final part is completed from the germline J gene. The J gene is TRBJ2-1, the V gene TRBV4-1, with 7 bases matching TRBD1. The CDR3 length is 15 residues. The trim removed 2 bases at V and 1 base at J, leaving 2 bases unmatched. Germline CDR1 reads MGHRA; CDR2 reads YSYEKL. CDR3 sequence reads: CASSQPGQSYNEQFF. The CDR3 DNA, read in part, is TGCGCCAGCAGCCAACCGGGACAGTCCTACAATGAG.

This clone has a count of ten or more. The CDR3 loop is CASRLSGFGTDTQYF. Partial CDR3 DNA: TGTGCCAGCAGGTTGAGCGGTTTTGGCACAGATACG. V usage is TRBV6-2 or TRBV6-3 and J usage is TRBJ2-3; the D gene is possibly TRBD2 (5 bases). The sequenced fragment ends 3 residues before the CDR3 boundary, so the rest is inferred from the germline J gene. Germline CDR1 MNHEY, CDR2 SVGEGT. V was shortened by 6 bases and J by 1 base, with 14 bases between the two germline ends. The CDR3 has 15 residues.

Many counts were recorded for this clone. The read falls 3 residues short of the CDR3 end, and the missing part is taken from the germline J gene. This rearrangement joins TRBV10-3 to TRBJ1-5, with D unresolved. This CDR3 is built from 15 residues. The germline V gene has CDR1 ENHRY and CDR2 SYGVKD. Deletions cut 3 bases from V and 1 base from J, with 10 bases between. The chain's CDR3 is CAISERGASNQPQHF. The sequenced CDR3 bases are TGTGCCATCAGTGAACGGGGAGCGAGCAATCAGCCC.

The table lists this clone with many counts. The read gets to within 3 residues of the CDR3 end, and the germline J gene fills in the rest. The chain employs TRBV19 and TRBJ2-1; D possibly corresponds to TRBD1 (5 bases). Germline-derived CDR1 and CDR2 are LNHDA and SQIVND (reference sequence). Trimming shortened V by 4 bases and J by 3 bases, and 10 bases separated the two germline ends. This CDR3 spans 14 amino acids. The CDR3 protein is CASSTQQGYNEQFF. The part of the CDR3 DNA that was read is TGTGCCAGTAGTACCCAGCAGGGCTACAATGAG.

On this clone: Read data end 3 residues before the CDR3 end; the end is taken from the germline J gene. The rearrangement uses TRBV19 and TRBJ1-5, with 7 positions matching TRBD1. In germline, CDR1 is LNHDA, CDR2 SQIVND (reference sequence). The trim removed 1 base at V and 5 bases at J, leaving 2 bases unmatched. The CDR3 spans 14 residues. The CDR3 DNA, read in part, is TGTGCCAGTAGTATAGGACAGGGAGATCAGCCC. Amino acids: CASSIGQGDQP. In full, the CDR3 is CASSIGQGDQPQHF.

To note about this clone: The read ends 3 residues shy of where the CDR3 ends; the end is completed using the germline J gene. The chain has TRBV5-8 and TRBJ1-2, with D uncertain. The CDR3 is made up of 12 amino acids. V gave up 10 bases and J gave up 4 bases, with 14 bases separating them. In germline, CDR1 is SGHTS, CDR2 YDEGEE. The chain's CDR3 is CALAGEGYGYTF. CDR3 DNA (partial): TGTGCCCTCGCCGGGGAGGGCTATGGC.

This clone was found many times. The CDR3 extends 3 residues past the end of the read, so its final part is completed from the germline J gene. This chain links TRBV20-1 with TRBJ2-5, with 7 bases that match TRBD2. The germline CDR1 and CDR2 sequences are DFQATT and SNEGSKA (reference sequence). CDR3 length: 14 residues. V shed 4 bases and J 4 bases; nucleotides not matched to a gene: 9. The covered CDR3 bases are TGCAGTGCTATCGAGCGGGGAGGCGGAGAGACC. Translating gives CSAIERGGGET. The CDR3 as a whole reads CSAIERGGGETQYF.

This clone was recorded many times. Read coverage stops 3 residues before the CDR3 terminus; the germline J gene supplies the remainder. This sequence joins TRBV12-3 or TRBV12-4 and TRBJ2-7; weak D call: TRBD1 (6 bases). This CDR3 comprises 13 residues. V lost 6 bases and J 3 bases, leaving 12 bases between the germline ends. This CDR3 reads CASRRQELYEQYF. The covered CDR3 bases are TGTGCCAGCAGACGACAGGAGCTCTACGAG.

The sample holds many counts of this clone. The sequence runs out 3 residues before the end of the CDR3; the remainder is reconstructed from the germline J gene. V is TRBV7-6 and J is TRBJ2-2; 7 bases align to TRBD1. The CDR3 is made up of 14 amino acids. V shed 5 bases, J shed 7 bases, and the junction held 7 bases outside the gene matches. CDR1 SGHVS and CDR2 FNYEAQ come from the germline V gene. CDR3 protein: CASSPIRGNGELFF. The covered CDR3 bases are TGTGCCAGCAGCCCGATCAGGGGGAACGGGGAG.

There are many counts of this clone. The sequenced part of the CDR3 DNA is TGTGCCAGCAGCCGGGACAGGGAAGACGAG. It encodes CASSRDREDE. The CDR3 in its entirety is CASSRDREDEQYF. The chain employs TRBV5-4 and TRBJ2-7; TRBD1 matches at 9 bases. Sequencing ends 3 residues short of the CDR3 end; the germline J gene provides the rest. This CDR3 has 13 residues. CDR1 is SGHNT and CDR2 is YYREEE in the germline V gene (reference sequence). The junction had 4 bases not matched to a gene; V was cut back by 4 bases and J by 5 bases.

This clone came up many times. The missing CDR3 end, 3 residues past where the read stops, is filled in from the germline J gene. The chain joins TRBV29-1 to TRBJ1-1, with unresolved D. Germline lookup yields CDR1 SQVTM and CDR2 ANQGSEA. The CDR3 has 13 amino acids. With 2 bases removed from V and 4 bases from J, the gap between germline ends came to 11 bases. This chain's CDR3 is CSVEPNSGTEAFF. The sequenced part of the CDR3 DNA is TGCAGCGTTGAACCGAATAGTGGCACTGAA. Looking up the rest from reference TRBV29-1 and TRBJ1-1 gives the full variable domain: SAVISQKPSRDICQRGTSLTIQCQVDSQVTMMFWYRQQPGQSLTLIATANQGSEATYESGFVIDKFPISRPNLTFSTLTVSNMSPEDSSIYLCSVEPNSGTEAFFGQGTRLTVV.

In this sample, this clone turned up many times. The CDR3 extends 3 residues past the end of the read, so its final part is completed from the germline J gene. V usage is TRBV29-1 and J usage is TRBJ1-4; D may be TRBD1 (5 bases). The V gene lost 7 bases and the J gene lost 7 bases, with 19 bases spanning the gap. Germline V CDR1 and CDR2: SQVTM, ANQGSEA. CDR3 size: 14 residues. CDR3 DNA (partial): TGCAGCGCCGCCCTCCAGGGAGTAGGTGAAAAA. This encodes CSAALQGVGEK. The entire CDR3 reads CSAALQGVGEKLFF.

This clone showed up many times. The read comes to an end 3 residues before the CDR3 does, leaving the germline J gene to fill in the end. The chain uses TRBV6-2 or TRBV6-3 and TRBJ2-7, with TRBD1 matching 7 bases. J lost 3 bases, V lost 6 bases, and 8 bases had no gene match. Germline V CDR1 and CDR2: MNHEY, SVGEGT. The CDR3 has 14 residues. The CDR3 loop is CASRVATGIYEQYF. The DNA read from the CDR3 is TGTGCCAGCAGAGTAGCGACAGGGATCTACGAG.

This clone was detected ten times or more. The CDR3 is cut off 3 residues early in the read; its end comes from the germline J gene. The rearrangement joins TRBV6-1 to TRBJ2-6; D is possibly TRBD2 (6 bases). Deletions cut 0 bases from V and 0 bases from J, with 12 bases between. From germline, CDR1 is MNHNS and CDR2 SASEGT. CDR3 size: 18 residues. The CDR3 bases that were read are TGTGCCAGCAGTGAAGCGGGGGGACTCCGCTCTGGGGCCAACGTC. Its translation is CASSEAGGLRSGANV. The full-length CDR3 reads as CASSEAGGLRSGANVLTF.

This clone was seen many times. Read sequence stops 3 residues before the CDR3 end, and the germline J gene provides the missing end. This chain joins TRBV11-2 and TRBJ2-1, with TRBD2 matching 8 bases. Germline CDR1 and CDR2: SGHAT and FQNNGV. The CDR3 runs to 15 residues. After removal of 5 bases from V and 7 bases from J, the junction contained 10 bases not matched to a gene. The CDR3 bases that were read are TGTGCCAGCAGCGAACTATCGGGGGGGCTTAATGAG. Its protein product is CASSELSGGLNE. The complete CDR3 sequence is CASSELSGGLNEQFF.

This clone showed up many times. Coverage ceases 3 residues before the CDR3 finishes, and the germline J gene fills in the end. The V call is TRBV7-9, the J call TRBJ2-1; D gene unclear. CDR1 SEHNR and CDR2 FQNEAQ come from the germline V gene (reference sequence). The V end lost 1 base, the J end lost 8 bases, and 3 bases lay between the germline ends. The CDR3 is 11 amino acids. The CDR3 here is CASSLEDEQFF. The CDR3 DNA, read in part, is TGTGCCAGCAGCTTAGAGGATGAG.

This clone was recorded many times. The observed sequence ends 3 residues before the CDR3 terminus, with the missing tail filled in from the germline J gene. The chain couples TRBV18 to TRBJ2-5; D may be TRBD1 (6 bases). In germline, CDR1 is KGHSH, CDR2 LQKENI. The CDR3 totals 14 residues. Trimming left V 1 base short and J 5 bases short, with 11 bases between. The CDR3 loop is CASSPQGVAETQYF. CDR3 bases read: TGTGCCAGCTCACCACAGGGGGTCGCGGAGACC. Full variable domain (missing parts from reference TRBV18 and TRBJ2-5): NAGVMQNPRHLVRRRGQEARLRCSPMKGHSHVYWYRQLPEEGLKFMVYLQKENIIDESGMPKERFSAEFPKEGPSILRIQQVVRGDSAAYFCASSPQGVAETQYFGPGTRLLVL.

In this sample, this clone turned up many times. The read is 3 residues too short to cover the CDR3 end, so that end is filled in from the germline J gene. V is TRBV7-6 and J is TRBJ2-3, with D possibly being TRBD1 (8 bases). V lost 2 bases, J lost 8 bases, and 17 bases lay in between. CDR3 length: 15 residues. Germline V gives CDR1 SGHVS, CDR2 FNYEAQ. The CDR3 sequence is CASSLTSDRGGTQYF. The CDR3 DNA, read in part, is TGTGCCAGCAGCTTAACTAGCGACAGGGGTGGTACG.

This clone has at least ten counts. The DNA ends 3 residues before the CDR3 does, and the rest of the CDR3 is filled in from the germline J gene. The chain recombines TRBV5-6 with TRBJ2-1; D is undetermined. Germline V gene data show CDR1 as SGHDT and CDR2 as YYEEEE. V was shortened by 0 bases and J by 8 bases, with 9 bases between the two germline ends. The CDR3 is 13 amino acids. CDR3 loop: CASSLVKGYEQFF. The part of the CDR3 DNA that was read is TGTGCCAGCAGCTTGGTGAAGGGCTATGAG. Based on the CDR3 plus reference TRBV5-6 and TRBJ2-1, the full variable domain is DAGVTQSPTHLIKTRGQQVTLRCSPKSGHDTVSWYQQALGQGPQFIFQYYEEEERQRGNFPDRFSGHQFPNYSSELNVNALLLGDSALYLCASSLVKGYEQFFGPGTRLTVL.

This clone has a count of ten or more. The read ends 3 residues shy of where the CDR3 ends; the end is completed using the germline J gene. The chain links TRBV20-1 to TRBJ2-3, with 8 bases that match TRBD2. V trimming: 4 bases; J trimming: 2 bases; junction bases outside the gene matches: 8. The CDR3 spans 15 residues. CDR1 DFQATT and CDR2 SNEGSKA come from the germline V gene (reference sequence). The part of the CDR3 DNA that was read is TGCAGTGCTATTCTTCTAGCGGGCAACACAGATACG. Translation gives CSAILLAGNTDT. The full-length CDR3 reads as CSAILLAGNTDTQYF.